This T cell receptor (beta chain) was profiled in a study of T cell repertoires in cytomegalovirus infection. About the study: TCR beta signatures that were public indicated CMV infection and matching HLA type.

Study-wide points: Identification of carriers of CMV plus the relevant HLA was achieved through cumulative public TCR beta family frequency. The study found HLA-C-restricted CMV-specific TCR beta clonotypes dominating the ex vivo response.

Germline assignment: CDR1 LGHNA and CDR2 YSLEER. V was clipped by 1 base and J by 8 bases; unmatched bases: 10. The CDR3 extends over 15 amino acids. This clonotype was seen only a few times. Its cognate antigen is unknown. TCRdb redid the calling of the reads with MiXCR, one entry per CDR3 protein. The sample contains just under 550,000 distinct CDR3 sequences, more than 25% of which appear only once. Specimen: PBMCs. This rearrangement joins TRBV4-3 to TRBJ2-5; 7 nucleotides match TRBD2. This TCR was sampled from a human donor in good health (CMV status not recorded). Some clones in this sample may be carry-over from other donors' samples. CDR3 sequence: CASSQGLAETTTQYF. The DNA of the CDR3 is TGCGCCAGCAGCCAAGGTCTAGCGGAAACTACAACCCAGTACTTC.